This section outlines one TCR beta chain sequence together with its context. Per the original methods: Scientists estimated how many nucleated cells there were by amplifying reference gene primers. Data came from immunoSEQ multiplex PCR; TCRdb stores just in-frame clones and leaves some out. V and J calls and clone size are copied from that table; D and trimming were computed from the DNA. The profile shows roughly 52,000 clones, 89% of them singletons. The sample originates from a study of blood T cell repertoires in COVID-19. Study background: The United States, Italy and Spain supplied acute and convalescent COVID-19 samples. Sources were T cells, B-cell-depleted T cells, or PBMCs; the material itself was cDNA or gDNA.

Sequenced sample: peripheral blood. The receptor comes from a human donor in a cohort sampled during active COVID-19.

The CDR3: CSASLGGEKLFF. Written as DNA, the CDR3 is TGCAGTGCTAGTTTGGGAGGTGAAAAACTGTTTTTT. V is TRBV20-1 and J is TRBJ1-4; D is undetermined. The CDR3 totals 12 residues. V was shortened by 3 bases and J by 7 bases, with 9 bases between the two germline ends. CDR1 is DFQATT and CDR2 is SNEGSKA in the germline V gene (reference sequence).